These 23 T cell receptor beta chains came from one sample sequenced in a study of T cells in localized non-small cell lung cancer. Sequencing was performed with immunoSEQ multiplex PCR; in TCRdb, only in-frame clones are kept and a portion is missing. The profile shows around 100,000 clones, 87% of them singletons. The sequencing here drew on peripheral blood, taken before any cancer treatment. Every receptor here comes from a man between 40 and 69 years old with stage I squamous cell lung carcinoma.

The chain has TRBV28 and TRBJ2-6, with unresolved D. Germline lookup yields CDR1 MDHEN and CDR2 SYDVKM. This CDR3 contains 18 residues. The V and J ends lost 5 bases and 4 bases respectively, with 21 bases between them. The CDR3 region has the DNA TGTGCCAGCAGTCACTTCTCAGACTGGGCGGAGGGGGCCAACGTCCTGACTTTC. This translates into CASSHFSDWAEGANVLTF.

The rearrangement joins TRBV4-1 to TRBJ2-1; the match to TRBD1 covers 10 bases. Germline loops: CDR1 MGHRA, CDR2 YSYEKL. The CDR3 is 15 residues long. The V and J ends lost 3 bases and 9 bases, in that order; junction bases with no gene match: 8. The chain's CDR3 is CASSQTGTGEVEQFF. CDR3 DNA sequence: TGCGCCAGCAGCCAGACCGGGACAGGGGAAGTTGAGCAGTTCTTC.

The rearrangement joins TRBV28 to TRBJ2-1; 8 positions agree with TRBD1. CDR3 length equals 16 residues. Per germline, CDR1 MDHEN and CDR2 SYDVKM. V trimming: 6 bases; J trimming: 5 bases; junction bases outside the gene matches: 12. CDR3 nucleotide sequence: TGTGCCAGCAGCCCTCCGGACAGGGTTAAGAACAATGAGCAGTTCTTC. Encoded protein: CASSPPDRVKNNEQFF.

The chain combines TRBV14 with TRBJ2-7, with D tentatively TRBD1 (6 bases). Per germline, CDR1 SGHDN and CDR2 FVKESK. Trimming stripped 4 bases from V and 1 base from J, with 14 bases between. The CDR3 has 15 residues. CDR3 DNA sequence: TGTGCCAGCAGCCCACGACAGGCCTGGTCCTACGAGCAGTACTTC. Its protein product is CASSPRQAWSYEQYF.

The gene calls are TRBV5-4 and TRBJ1-2; D is unresolved. This CDR3 has 13 residues. CDR1 and CDR2 from the germline V gene are SGHNT and YYREEE (reference sequence). Trimming shortened V by 5 bases and J by 8 bases, and 16 bases separated the two germline ends. The CDR3 coding sequence is TGTGCCAGCAGTCTAGACACTGGGATAGGCTACACCTTC. Its protein product is CASSLDTGIGYTF.

This chain uses TRBV4-2 with TRBJ2-2, with 8 positions matching TRBD1. With 0 bases clipped from V and 9 bases from J, the junction kept 15 bases outside the gene matches. Germline CDR1 is LGHNA and CDR2 is YNFKEQ. This CDR3 comprises 18 residues. Here the CDR3 DNA reads TGTGCCAGCAGCCAAGAGTCCCCAGGGGGCCTAAGTATCTGGGAGCTGTTTTTT. This encodes CASSQESPGGLSIWELFF.

The rearrangement uses TRBV2 and TRBJ2-3; D is undetermined. This CDR3 region has 16 residues. Per germline, CDR1 SNHLY and CDR2 FYNNEI. The V end lost 6 bases, the J end lost 0 bases, and 16 bases lay between the germline ends. The CDR3 DNA reads TGTGCCAGCAGAAACCCAACACCCCCTAGCACAGATACGCAGTATTTT. This encodes CASRNPTPPSTDTQYF.

This sequence joins TRBV11-2 and TRBJ2-2; 7 bases are a match to TRBD1. Looked up from germline, CDR1 is SGHAT and CDR2 is FQNNGV. The CDR3 runs to 15 residues. Unmatched junction bases numbered 5, after V lost 2 bases and J lost 5 bases. CDR3 residues: CASSLQGVKTGELFF. For the CDR3, the DNA is TGTGCCAGCAGCTTACAGGGGGTCAAAACCGGGGAGCTGTTTTTT.

The V and J genes are TRBV19 and TRBJ1-1, with 12 bases fitting TRBD1. The V gene end was trimmed by 6 bases and the J gene end by 4 bases; junction bases not matched to a gene: 15. The CDR3 loop spans 18 amino acids. Germline CDR1 is LNHDA and CDR2 is SQIVND (reference sequence). CDR3 sequence (DNA): TGTGCCAGTAGGGACACCGGGACAGGGGGCCTTAGGGGCACTGAAGCTTTCTTT. Its protein is CASRDTGTGGLRGTEAFF.

The chain uses TRBV18 and TRBJ2-7; 7 nucleotides match TRBD2. In germline, CDR1 is KGHSH, CDR2 LQKENI. Trimming removed 2 bases from V and 5 bases from J; junction bases left unmatched: 3. The CDR3 extends over 13 amino acids. The CDR3 spells CASSPGRVNEQYF. CDR3 bases: TGTGCCAGCTCACCAGGGAGGGTCAACGAGCAGTACTTC.

CDR3 loop: CASSPLGHEQYF. For the CDR3, the DNA is TGTGCCAGCTCACCACTAGGCCACGAGCAGTACTTC. This chain uses TRBV18 with TRBJ2-7, with D unclear. Trimming pared 1 base from V and 5 bases from J, leaving 6 bases between. Germline CDR1 and CDR2: KGHSH and LQKENI. The CDR3 has 12 residues.

The chain links TRBV28 to TRBJ2-7; D is possibly TRBD1 (5 bases). Trimming left V 6 bases short and J 2 bases short, with 14 bases between. CDR1 and CDR2 from the germline V gene are MDHEN and SYDVKM. This CDR3 region has 14 residues. CDR3 protein: CASRASGQPYEQYF. CDR3 coding DNA: TGTGCCAGCAGAGCTTCAGGACAACCCTACGAGCAGTACTTC.

V gene TRBV5-4 combines with J gene TRBJ2-5; the match to TRBD2 covers 15 bases. V lost 4 bases to trimming and J lost 5 bases; unmatched junction nucleotides: 6. The CDR3 is 16 amino acids. Per the germline V gene, CDR1 is SGHNT and CDR2 is YYREEE (reference sequence). The CDR3 coding sequence is TGTGCCAGCAGCATGGGACTAGCGGGGGGAACGGAGACCCAGTACTTC. Its protein is CASSMGLAGGTETQYF.

The CDR3 sequence: CASSSRGHTYNEQFF. In DNA, the CDR3 is TGTGCCAGCAGTTCCCGGGGACATACCTACAATGAGCAGTTCTTC. The chain recombines TRBV27 with TRBJ2-1; a weak D match, TRBD1 (6 bases). The CDR3 is 15 residues long. V was trimmed by 4 bases and J by 2 bases, leaving 12 bases between them. CDR1 and CDR2 from the germline V gene are MNHEY and SMNVEV (reference sequence).

V is TRBV14 and J is TRBJ1-6; 7 bases are shared with TRBD1. Trimming took 0 bases from V and 4 from J; bases not matched to a gene: 0. CDR3 length: 15 amino acids. Germline assignment: CDR1 SGHDN and CDR2 FVKESK. CDR3 sequence (DNA): TGTGCCAGCAGCCAAGAGACAGGGTATAATTCACCCCTCCACTTT. It translates to CASSQETGYNSPLHF. Supplemented by reference TRBV14 and TRBJ1-6, the full variable domain reads EAGVTQFPSHSVIEKGQTVTLRCDPISGHDNLYWYRRVMGKEIKFLLHFVKESKQDESGMPNNRFLAERTGGTYSTLKVQPAELEDSGVYFCASSQETGYNSPLHFGNGTRLTVT.

This chain links TRBV11-2 with TRBJ1-1, with unresolved D. V was clipped by 11 bases and J by 1 base, with 8 bases between them. CDR1 SGHAT and CDR2 FQNNGV come from the germline V gene. This CDR3 has 11 amino acids. CDR3 sequence: CAVRENTEAFF. CDR3 in DNA: TGTGCCGTGCGGGAGAACACTGAAGCTTTCTTT. Using reference TRBV11-2 and TRBJ1-1 for the parts outside the CDR3, the full variable domain is EAGVAQSPRYKIIEKRQSVAFWCNPISGHATLYWYQQILGQGPKLLIQFQNNGVVDDSQLPKDRFSAERLKGVDSTLKIQPAKLEDSAVYLCAVRENTEAFFGQGTRLTVV.

V is TRBV10-3 and J is TRBJ1-3, with TRBD1 identical over 9 bases. Germline loops: CDR1 ENHRY, CDR2 SYGVKD. V lost 2 bases and J lost 4; bases outside the gene matches: 6. The CDR3 extends over 16 amino acids. CDR3 amino acids: CAISEIIGQGGNTIYF. DNA of the CDR3: TGTGCCATCAGTGAGATAATAGGACAGGGGGGAAACACCATATATTTT.

V and J are TRBV6-1 and TRBJ1-5, with D maybe TRBD1 (5 bases). V lost 5 bases and J 10 bases, leaving 15 bases between the germline ends. The CDR3 runs to 13 residues. Germline CDR1 is MNHNS and CDR2 is SASEGT. In nucleotides, the CDR3 is TGTGCCAGCAGTTTCGACAGCTACCAACCCCAGCATTTT. Its protein product is CASSFDSYQPQHF.

Comments on this clone: This CDR3 is also generated by other DNA sequences in the sample. The chain joins TRBV6-5 to TRBJ1-1, with D unresolved. Germline V CDR1 and CDR2: MNHEY, SVGAGI. The CDR3 contains 13 residues. V shed 6 bases and J shed 1 base, with 9 bases lying between them. CDR3 region: CASSNGRNTEAFF. CDR3 DNA sequence: TGTGCCAGCAGCAACGGACGGAACACTGAAGCTTTCTTT.

This sequence joins TRBV19 and TRBJ2-3; TRBD2 agrees at 10 bases. J gave up 0 bases and V 5 bases, and 8 bases lay outside the gene matches. Germline V CDR1 and CDR2: LNHDA, SQIVND (reference sequence). The CDR3 is 17 amino acids. This CDR3 is CASSEGLAKSSTDTQYF. CDR3 DNA: TGTGCCAGTAGTGAGGGACTAGCGAAATCTAGCACAGATACGCAGTATTTT. Together with reference TRBV19 and TRBJ2-3, the CDR3 gives the full variable domain: DGGITQSPKYLFRKEGQNVTLSCEQNLNHDAMYWYRQDPGQGLRLIYYSQIVNDFQKGDIAEGYSVSREKKESFPLTVTSAQKNPTAFYLCASSEGLAKSSTDTQYFGPGTRLTVL.

V usage is TRBV2 and J usage is TRBJ2-1, with D unclear. V was pared by 6 bases and J by 8 bases, with 5 bases between. Germline V gene lookup returns CDR1 SNHLY and CDR2 FYNNEI. CDR3 length: 10 amino acids. CDR3 bases: TGTGCCAGCAGCGACTATGAGCAGTTCTTC. Protein product: CASSDYEQFF. The entire variable domain, with the rest obtained from reference TRBV2 and TRBJ2-1, is as follows: EPEVTQTPSHQVTQMGQEVILRCVPISNHLYFYWYRQILGQKVEFLVSFYNNEISEKSEIFDDQFSVERPDGSNFTLKIRSTKLEDSAMYFCASSDYEQFFGPGTRLTVL.

This sequence joins TRBV29-1 and TRBJ1-6; TRBD1 might be the D (5 bases). The CDR3 is 15 residues long. Germline CDR1 is SQVTM and CDR2 is ANQGSEA. V lost 6 bases, J lost 0 bases, and 12 bases lay in between. The CDR3 here is CSVRTSSSYNSPLHF. The CDR3, as DNA: TGCAGCGTACGGACATCGAGCTCCTATAATTCACCCCTCCACTTT.

The V call is TRBV2, the J call TRBJ1-5; no definite D call. The CDR3 covers 14 residues. The germline CDR1 and CDR2 sequences are SNHLY and FYNNEI. The V gene lost 6 bases and the J gene lost 7 bases, with 16 bases spanning the gap. As DNA, the CDR3 is TGTGCCAGCAGGGTAGGACGGAGCGGGCAGCCCCAGCATTTT. Amino acid sequence: CASRVGRSGQPQHF.